The 25 T cell receptor beta chains listed next were all sequenced from one sample in a study of cytomegalovirus exposure and HLA in healthy donors. Vbeta (60) and Jbeta (13) primers were used in the PCR. The repertoire was sequenced with immunoSEQ multiplex PCR; TCRdb's copy has only in-frame clones and lacks some. The sample shows 130,000 or so clones, just under 80% of them seen only once. Sequences were obtained from PBMCs. Receptors originate from a man younger than 45 in good health and CMV-seronegative.

This clone occurred once. J is TRBJ2-7 and V is TRBV2; tentatively, D is TRBD2 (5 bases). The V gene's germline CDR1 is SNHLY and CDR2 FYNNEI. V was pared by 3 bases and J by 3 bases, with 6 bases between. The CDR3 consists of 12 residues. In DNA, the CDR3 is TGTGCCAGCAGTGATCGGGGCTACGAGCAGTACTTC. Its protein is CASSDRGYEQYF.

In nucleotides, the CDR3 is TGTGCCAGCAGCTTGGCGGGGACAATAGAAGCTTTCTTT. It yields the protein CASSLAGTIEAFF. The chain combines TRBV5-5 with TRBJ1-1, with D perhaps TRBD1 (6 bases). The CDR3 loop spans 13 amino acids. Germline assignment: CDR1 SGHKS and CDR2 YYEKEE (reference sequence). V was pared by 0 bases and J by 8 bases, with 11 bases between. Full variable domain (remainder filled in from reference TRBV5-5 and TRBJ1-1): DAGVTQSPTHLIKTRGQQVTLRCSPISGHKSVSWYQQVLGQGPQFIFQYYEKEERGRGNFPDRFSARQFPNYSSELNVNALLLGDSALYLCASSLAGTIEAFFGQGTRLTVV.

The chain joins TRBV11-2 to TRBJ2-5, with 11 bases aligning to TRBD2. The CDR3 runs 18 residues. Per germline, CDR1 SGHAT and CDR2 FQNNGV. V gave up 6 bases and J gave up 5 bases; unmatched junction bases: 17. The CDR3 region is CASSRVRLAGPTGETQYF. CDR3 bases: TGTGCCAGCAGTCGAGTCCGACTAGCGGGGCCTACTGGGGAGACCCAGTACTTC. Filled out from reference TRBV11-2 and TRBJ2-5, the complete variable domain reads EAGVAQSPRYKIIEKRQSVAFWCNPISGHATLYWYQQILGQGPKLLIQFQNNGVVDDSQLPKDRFSAERLKGVDSTLKIQPAKLEDSAVYLCASSRVRLAGPTGETQYFGPGTRLLVL.

The V call is TRBV18, the J call TRBJ1-2, with D tentatively TRBD1 (5 bases). Germline CDR1 reads KGHSH; CDR2 reads LQKENI. CDR3 length equals 15 residues. The V end was cut by 6 bases, the J end by 2 bases, with 16 bases between. In DNA form, the CDR3 reads TGTGCCAGCTCGCGGGGGACGACAGCCAACTATGGCTACACCTTC. Amino acids: CASSRGTTANYGYTF.

V and J are TRBV27 and TRBJ2-1; D is uncertain. CDR3 length: 12 residues. The V gene's germline CDR1 is MNHEY and CDR2 SMNVEV (reference sequence). The V and J ends lost 4 bases and 6 bases respectively, with 7 bases between them. Written as DNA, the CDR3 is TGTGCCAGCAGTTCCAGAAGCAATGAGCAGTTCTTC. As protein: CASSSRSNEQFF.

The chain couples TRBV5-6 to TRBJ2-5, with 9 bases identical to TRBD2. The V segment lost 4 bases and the J segment 2 bases; nucleotides outside the gene matches: 9. The CDR3 length is 16 residues. In germline, CDR1 is SGHDT, CDR2 YYEEEE. For the CDR3, the DNA is TGTGCCAGCAGCACAGGGACTAGCAGGGAACAAGAGACCCAGTACTTC. Translation gives CASSTGTSREQETQYF.

The chain is built from TRBV5-1 and TRBJ1-1; tentative D call: TRBD1 (5 bases). V was trimmed by 4 bases and J by 5 bases, leaving 18 bases between them. CDR1 SGHRS and CDR2 YFSETQ come from the germline V gene. This CDR3 is 15 amino acids long. The CDR3 DNA is TGCGCCAGCAGCGCCTCCCTCAGGGAAGTGACTGAAGCTTTCTTT. This gives the protein CASSASLREVTEAFF.

The rearrangement links TRBV7-9 to TRBJ1-5; D gene ambiguous. The CDR3 contains 14 residues. Germline V gene data show CDR1 as SEHNR and CDR2 as FQNEAQ (reference sequence). V lost 5 bases to trimming and J lost 0 bases, with 8 bases between them. This CDR3 is CASSPGFSNQPQHF. CDR3 coding DNA: TGTGCCAGCAGCCCCGGGTTTAGCAATCAGCCCCAGCATTTT.

This clone came up a few times. The rearrangement links TRBV29-1 to TRBJ2-1; tentative D call: TRBD1 (8 bases). The CDR3 has 15 amino acids. V lost 0 bases to trimming and J lost 6 bases, with 15 bases between them. CDR1 is SQVTM and CDR2 is ANQGSEA in the germline V gene. The DNA of the CDR3 is TGCAGCGTTGAAGATCCTACAGGGGGGGCCAATGAGCAGTTCTTC. Protein sequence: CSVEDPTGGANEQFF.

Worth noting for this clone: The junction shows a germline mismatch at one end, possibly a read error. The chain has TRBV5-6 and TRBJ2-7; the D gene is possibly TRBD2 (6 bases). This CDR3 comprises 9 residues. The germline gives CDR1 SGHDT, CDR2 YYEEEE. The CDR3 nucleotides are TGTGCCAGCAGCTACGGGAGTTCCTTC. Translating it yields CASSYGSSF.

This chain links TRBV10-3 with TRBJ1-1; TRBD1 aligns across 8 bases. Per the germline V gene, CDR1 is ENHRY and CDR2 is SYGVKD. The CDR3 extends over 14 amino acids. Germline trimming cut 6 bases from V and 0 bases from J; bases unmatched to any gene: 3. The DNA for the CDR3 is TGTGCCATCAGCCCAGGGGGCTTGAACACTGAAGCTTTCTTT. Translating it yields CAISPGGLNTEAFF.

This chain joins TRBV7-2 and TRBJ1-1; 9 positions agree with TRBD1. The germline V gene has CDR1 SGHTA and CDR2 FQGNSA. This CDR3 is built from 14 residues. J gave up 7 bases and V 5 bases, and 8 bases lay outside the gene matches. The CDR3 coding sequence is TGTGCCAGCAGCGGGGGGACAGGGTATGGTGAAGCTTTCTTT. Its translation: CASSGGTGYGEAFF.

The chain combines TRBV2 with TRBJ1-5; perhaps TRBD1 as D (6 bases). Trimming took off 4 bases at V and 0 bases at J, with 10 bases between the two ends. Germline CDR1 and CDR2: SNHLY and FYNNEI. This CDR3 has 15 amino acids. CDR3 sequence (DNA): TGTGCCAGCAGTGTGGACAGTACTAGCAATCAGCCCCAGCATTTT. Translating gives CASSVDSTSNQPQHF. Full variable domain (rest looked up from reference TRBV2 and TRBJ1-5): EPEVTQTPSHQVTQMGQEVILRCVPISNHLYFYWYRQILGQKVEFLVSFYNNEISEKSEIFDDQFSVERPDGSNFTLKIRSTKLEDSAMYFCASSVDSTSNQPQHFGDGTRLSIL.

The chain couples TRBV2 to TRBJ2-4; 10 nucleotides agree with TRBD1. Germline assignment: CDR1 SNHLY and CDR2 FYNNEI. The CDR3 has 14 residues. V was pared by 6 bases and J by 8 bases, with 7 bases of the junction left unmatched. The CDR3 bases are TGTGCCAGCAGAGAGGGACAGGGGATTTACATTCAGTACTTC. This codes for CASREGQGIYIQYF.

The CDR3 DNA reads TGTGCCAGCAGCCCTCAGGGTCCCGGAAACATTCAGTACTTC. Translation: CASSPQGPGNIQYF. The chain couples TRBV7-9 to TRBJ2-4; D might be TRBD1 (5 bases). V lost 5 bases to trimming and J lost 6 bases, with 14 bases between them. The CDR3 spans 14 residues. Germline V gene lookup returns CDR1 SEHNR and CDR2 FQNEAQ (reference sequence).

This clone has a handful of counts. This chain uses TRBV5-5 with TRBJ1-3; D unresolved. Germline CDR1 SGHKS, CDR2 YYEKEE (reference sequence). This CDR3 contains 15 residues. V was cut by 1 base and J by 4 bases, with 12 bases left in between. CDR3 nucleotides: TGTGCCAGCAGCTTGTTCCCTCGGAGGGGAAACACCATATATTTT. Amino acid sequence: CASSLFPRRGNTIYF. Variable domain in full (rest from reference TRBV5-5 and TRBJ1-3): DAGVTQSPTHLIKTRGQQVTLRCSPISGHKSVSWYQQVLGQGPQFIFQYYEKEERGRGNFPDRFSARQFPNYSSELNVNALLLGDSALYLCASSLFPRRGNTIYFGEGSWLTVV.

The chain links TRBV5-4 to TRBJ2-2; no definite D call. The CDR3 covers 15 residues. Trimming removed 3 bases at V and 6 bases at J, with 15 bases between. The germline V gene has CDR1 SGHNT and CDR2 YYREEE (reference sequence). This CDR3 reads CASSSSMSAAGELFF. The CDR3 nucleotides read TGTGCCAGCAGCTCCTCTATGAGCGCGGCCGGGGAGCTGTTTTTT.

The chain joins TRBV5-6 to TRBJ1-3, with a tentative D call TRBD1 (6 bases). The V gene lost 1 base and the J gene lost 4 bases, with 12 bases spanning the gap. The CDR3 is made up of 15 amino acids. Germline lookup yields CDR1 SGHDT and CDR2 YYEEEE. In DNA form, the CDR3 reads TGTGCCAGCAGCTTGCCAGGGGATGAGGGAAACACCATATATTTT. Translated, it gives CASSLPGDEGNTIYF.

This clone was counted between two and nine times. The V gene is TRBV7-9, the J gene TRBJ2-7, with 7 bases matching TRBD1. The CDR3 is 14 amino acids. Germline CDR1 SEHNR, CDR2 FQNEAQ (reference sequence). V shed 4 bases, J shed 3 bases, and the junction held 6 bases outside the gene matches. The CDR3 loop reads CASSSNAGGYEQYF. In nucleotides, the CDR3 is TGTGCCAGCAGCTCCAACGCAGGGGGCTACGAGCAGTACTTC.

The rearrangement joins TRBV5-1 to TRBJ1-1; 7 bases map to TRBD1. Germline CDR1 reads SGHRS; CDR2 reads YFSETQ. The CDR3 loop spans 17 amino acids. The V and J ends lost 4 bases and 5 bases, in that order; junction bases with no gene match: 17. CDR3 protein: CASSPLIAGGLKTEAFF. The CDR3 DNA reads TGCGCCAGCAGCCCGCTTATAGCAGGGGGATTAAAGACTGAAGCTTTCTTT.

The genes are TRBV19 and TRBJ1-1, with TRBD1 as a possible D gene (5 bases). The CDR3 loop spans 13 amino acids. V dropped 8 bases and J dropped 4 bases, with 14 bases sitting between them. Germline values: CDR1 LNHDA, CDR2 SQIVND (reference sequence). CDR3 sequence (DNA): TGTGCCAGTGCCCCAGGGCCGGGCACTGAAGCTTTCTTT. Protein sequence: CASAPGPGTEAFF.

The chain is built from TRBV5-5 and TRBJ2-5; D is unclear. V lost 1 base and J lost 0, with 7 bases in between. CDR1 is SGHKS, CDR2 YYEKEE, per germline (reference sequence). This CDR3 is 14 amino acids long. In DNA, the CDR3 is TGTGCCAGCAGCTTGTGGCGGTACCAAGAGACCCAGTACTTC. Protein sequence: CASSLWRYQETQYF.

This clone was observed a few times. The chain combines TRBV10-3 with TRBJ1-2; D unresolved. Trimming cost V 2 bases and J 6 bases, with 13 bases left between them. Germline V gene lookup returns CDR1 ENHRY and CDR2 SYGVKD. The CDR3 runs 14 residues. The CDR3 spells CAISELNGVNGYTF. Here the CDR3 DNA reads TGTGCCATCAGTGAGCTGAACGGAGTCAATGGCTACACCTTC.

The V and J genes are TRBV4-3 and TRBJ2-5; a weak D match, TRBD1 (5 bases). V lost 0 bases and J lost 7, with 9 bases in between. This CDR3 contains 13 residues. Germline loops: CDR1 LGHNA, CDR2 YSLEER. The CDR3 nucleotides are TGCGCCAGCAGCCAAGAAGGGGCCGGGACCCAGTACTTC. This sequence encodes CASSQEGAGTQYF.

This sequence joins TRBV5-1 and TRBJ1-6, with 7 bases aligning to TRBD1. CDR1 and CDR2 (germline): SGHRS, YFSETQ. This CDR3 region has 15 residues. J gave up 3 bases and V 4 bases, and 4 bases lay outside the gene matches. CDR3 loop: CASSADRDYNSPLHF. CDR3 in DNA: TGCGCCAGCAGCGCTGACAGGGACTATAATTCACCCCTCCACTTT.